These 21 T cell receptor beta chains share one sample of origin, sequenced in a study of blood T cell repertoires in COVID-19. Data came from immunoSEQ multiplex PCR; TCRdb stores just in-frame clones and leaves some out. The table shows some 78,000 clones, with around 84% occurring only once. Sequences were obtained from peripheral blood. The receptor source for this set is a man aged 50-60 years with acute or convalescent COVID-19.

The rearrangement uses TRBV18 and TRBJ1-1; D call uncertain. The germline CDR1 and CDR2 sequences are KGHSH and LQKENI. The CDR3 is 12 residues long. V lost 0 bases and J 8 bases, leaving 7 bases between the germline ends. The CDR3 nucleotides are TGTGCCAGCTCACCACCGGAGGGAGAAGCTTTCTTT. Translating gives CASSPPEGEAFF.

The gene calls are TRBV15 and TRBJ1-3, with D hard to call. The CDR3 loop spans 15 amino acids. V was shortened by 0 bases and J by 0 bases, with 6 bases between the two germline ends. Germline V gives CDR1 LNHNV, CDR2 YYDKDF (reference sequence). The CDR3 coding sequence is TGTGCCACCAGCAGAGATCTCTTCTCTGGAAACACCATATATTTT. It yields the protein CATSRDLFSGNTIYF.

This clone was seen only once. The CDR3 spells CASSLGLAGEVQYF. CDR3 sequence (DNA): TGTGCCAGCAGCTTAGGACTAGCGGGGGAGGTGCAGTACTTC. This chain connects TRBV7-2 to TRBJ2-7; 12 bases map to TRBD2. This CDR3 has 14 amino acids. Trimming at V came to 1 base and at J to 9 bases, leaving 4 bases not matched to a gene. Per the germline V gene, CDR1 is SGHTA and CDR2 is FQGNSA.

V gene TRBV27 combines with J gene TRBJ2-1, with D perhaps matching TRBD1 (5 bases). The CDR3 is 16 residues long. Trimming cost V 5 bases and J 5 bases, with 19 bases left between them. Germline V lookup: CDR1 MNHEY, CDR2 SMNVEV (reference sequence). The DNA for the CDR3 is TGTGCCAGCAGTCCCGGACGGGCAGGGCAAAACAATGAGCAGTTCTTC. As protein: CASSPGRAGQNNEQFF.

This clone was detected once. The rearrangement joins TRBV2 to TRBJ2-7, with D perhaps matching TRBD1 (6 bases). The CDR3 runs to 15 residues. The germline V gene encodes CDR1 SNHLY and CDR2 FYNNEI. V was cut by 6 bases and J by 6 bases, with 21 bases left in between. CDR3 sequence reads: CASRPITGLEVEQYF. CDR3 in DNA: TGTGCCAGCAGACCCATTACAGGGTTAGAGGTCGAGCAGTACTTC.

The genes are TRBV5-1 and TRBJ1-2, with 7 bases that match TRBD1. J gave up 5 bases and V 4 bases, and 11 bases lay outside the gene matches. The CDR3 length is 15 residues. CDR1 and CDR2 (germline): SGHRS, YFSETQ. For the CDR3, the DNA is TGCGCCAGCAGCCAAACCACAGGGGTGGGTTATGGCTACACCTTC. This encodes CASSQTTGVGYGYTF.

This clone appeared a single time. J is TRBJ1-1 and V is TRBV7-2, with 7 nucleotides matching TRBD1. Losses at the gene ends were 6 bases for V and 4 bases for J; bases not matched to a gene: 5. This CDR3 region has 13 residues. The germline V gene has CDR1 SGHTA and CDR2 FQGNSA. The CDR3: CASRDRVGTEAFF. DNA of the CDR3: TGTGCCAGCAGAGACAGGGTGGGCACTGAAGCTTTCTTT.

The V and J genes are TRBV7-2 and TRBJ2-7, with TRBD1 as a possible D gene (6 bases). CDR1 is SGHTA and CDR2 is FQGNSA in the germline V gene. The CDR3 has 14 amino acids. V was pared by 4 bases and J by 2 bases, with 12 bases between. The CDR3 coding sequence is TGTGCCAGCAGCTCGCAGGGGCATACCTACGAGCAGTACTTC. It codes for CASSSQGHTYEQYF.

V usage is TRBV27 and J usage is TRBJ1-6; 9 positions agree with TRBD1. V trimming: 7 bases; J trimming: 7 bases; junction bases outside the gene matches: 11. The CDR3 runs to 16 residues. CDR1 and CDR2 (germline): MNHEY, SMNVEV (reference sequence). Written as DNA, the CDR3 is TGTGCCAGCAAAGAGGGATTACAGGGGGCAAATTCACCCCTCCACTTT. Protein product: CASKEGLQGANSPLHF.

The chain carries TRBV7-9 and TRBJ2-7; 8 bases fit TRBD2. The V segment lost 7 bases and the J segment 5 bases; nucleotides outside the gene matches: 4. The CDR3 runs to 12 residues. CDR1 and CDR2 (germline): SEHNR, FQNEAQ (reference sequence). CDR3 sequence (DNA): TGTGCCAGCACGGCGGGAGGCCACGAGCAGTACTTC. The encoded protein is CASTAGGHEQYF.

The genes are TRBV27 and TRBJ2-1; a weak D match, TRBD2 (6 bases). Trimming stripped 6 bases from V and 3 bases from J, with 12 bases between. Germline CDR1 and CDR2: MNHEY and SMNVEV (reference sequence). This CDR3 contains 14 residues. The CDR3 spells CASSRGLLYNEQFF. CDR3 DNA: TGTGCCAGCAGCCGGGGACTCCTCTACAATGAGCAGTTCTTC.

The chain has TRBV6-5 and TRBJ1-6; 10 bases fit TRBD1. Germline CDR1 reads MNHEY; CDR2 reads SVGAGI. J lost 11 bases, V lost 4 bases, and 11 bases had no gene match. The CDR3 loop spans 16 amino acids. The CDR3 region is CASSLGPGQGNPPLHF. The CDR3 DNA reads TGTGCCAGCAGTTTGGGACCGGGACAGGGGAATCCACCCCTCCACTTT.

The chain recombines TRBV5-5 with TRBJ1-2; no reliable D call. The CDR3 sequence is 14 residues long. Germline V gene sequence: CDR1 SGHKS, CDR2 YYEKEE (reference sequence). Trimming left V 1 base short and J 7 bases short, with 14 bases between. Written as DNA, the CDR3 is TGTGCCAGCAGCTTGCGGACTGACCGGGGTGGCTACACCTTC. This sequence encodes CASSLRTDRGGYTF.

In its sample, this clone was seen once. The chain has TRBV30 and TRBJ2-1, with 7 nucleotides matching TRBD2. CDR1 GTSNPN and CDR2 SVGIG come from the germline V gene (reference sequence). The CDR3 contains 18 residues. V was clipped by 3 bases and J by 0 bases; unmatched bases: 14. The CDR3 here is CAWRGILALNSSYNEQFF. CDR3 nucleotides: TGTGCCTGGAGGGGGATACTAGCGCTGAATAGCTCCTACAATGAGCAGTTCTTC.

V usage is TRBV4-3 and J usage is TRBJ1-2; D is unresolved. The CDR3 contains 16 residues. V shed 4 bases and J shed 0 bases, with 15 bases lying between them. Germline V gives CDR1 LGHNA, CDR2 YSLEER. CDR3 residues: CASSRWTGLANYGYTF. CDR3 sequence (DNA): TGCGCCAGCAGCCGCTGGACGGGATTAGCTAACTATGGCTACACCTTC.

The CDR3 DNA is TGTGCCAGCAGCTCCCGACAGGGGGCTTTGGATGGCTACACCTTC. Its protein is CASSSRQGALDGYTF. The chain uses TRBV5-5 and TRBJ1-2; TRBD1 matches 10 bases. This CDR3 is 15 amino acids long. Losses at the gene ends were 3 bases for V and 6 bases for J; bases not matched to a gene: 8. CDR1 and CDR2 from the germline V gene are SGHKS and YYEKEE (reference sequence).

This chain joins TRBV7-9 and TRBJ1-1; D is perhaps TRBD1 (6 bases). Per germline, CDR1 SEHNR and CDR2 FQNEAQ (reference sequence). Trimming cost V 4 bases and J 4 bases, with 16 bases left between them. The CDR3 consists of 15 residues. This chain's CDR3 is CASSSGGPPGTEAFF. CDR3 bases: TGTGCCAGCAGCTCGGGGGGCCCGCCCGGCACTGAAGCTTTCTTT.

This chain links TRBV6-1 with TRBJ2-7; 7 nucleotides agree with TRBD1. The CDR3 length is 14 residues. CDR1 MNHNS and CDR2 SASEGT come from the germline V gene. V lost 2 bases, J lost 4 bases, and 5 bases stayed unmatched. CDR3 residues: CASSEQGESYEQYF. The CDR3 bases are TGTGCCAGCAGTGAACAGGGGGAAAGTTACGAGCAGTACTTC.

The rearrangement uses TRBV4-1 and TRBJ2-1, with 9 nucleotides matching TRBD2. Germline CDR1 MGHRA, CDR2 YSYEKL. Trimming took 0 bases from V and 5 from J; bases not matched to a gene: 8. The CDR3 is 17 amino acids. CDR3 nucleotides: TGCGCCAGCAGCCAAGATCCGGGTGTAGCGGGAGACAATGAGCAGTTCTTC. Translating gives CASSQDPGVAGDNEQFF.

This chain's CDR3 is CASIGETGTEAFF. CDR3 nucleotides: TGTGCCAGCATCGGGGAAACTGGTACTGAAGCTTTCTTT. The V call is TRBV2, the J call TRBJ1-1; D remains ambiguous. The CDR3 length is 13 residues. The ends were cut back, 7 bases at V and 5 bases at J, with 14 bases in the middle. Germline V lookup: CDR1 SNHLY, CDR2 FYNNEI.

This chain joins TRBV5-1 and TRBJ1-2; 8 bases agree with TRBD1. J gave up 0 bases and V 3 bases, and 4 bases lay outside the gene matches. The CDR3 spans 15 residues. CDR1 and CDR2 (germline): SGHRS, YFSETQ. DNA of the CDR3: TGCGCCAGCAGCTCGGGACAGGAGCCTAACTATGGCTACACCTTC. Its translation: CASSSGQEPNYGYTF.